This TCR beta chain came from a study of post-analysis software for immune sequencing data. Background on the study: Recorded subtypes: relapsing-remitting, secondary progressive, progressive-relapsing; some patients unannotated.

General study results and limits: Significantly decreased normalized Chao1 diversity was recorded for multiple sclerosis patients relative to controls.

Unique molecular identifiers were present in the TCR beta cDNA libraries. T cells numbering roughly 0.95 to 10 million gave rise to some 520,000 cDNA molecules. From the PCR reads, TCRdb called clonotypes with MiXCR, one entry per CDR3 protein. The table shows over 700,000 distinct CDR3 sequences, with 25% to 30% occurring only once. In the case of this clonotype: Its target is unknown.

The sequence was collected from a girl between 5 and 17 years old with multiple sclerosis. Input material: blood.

CDR3 DNA: TGTGCCAGCAGTGCCGGTTCAGCCAAAAACATTCAGTACTTC. This sequence encodes CASSAGSAKNIQYF. The chain combines TRBV6-2 or TRBV6-3 with TRBJ2-4; D is ambiguous. This CDR3 is 14 amino acids long. Between the trimmed V and J ends, which lost 5 bases and 0 bases, there was a span of 8 bases. The germline V gene encodes CDR1 MNHEY and CDR2 SVGEGT.